This T cell receptor beta chain was retrieved from a study of blood T cell repertoires in COVID-19. Study-wide context: COVID-19 samples from acute and convalescent phases originated in the United States, Italy and Spain. PBMCs, B-cell-depleted T cells, or T cells provided the cDNA or gDNA that made up the material.

Sequencing used immunoSEQ multiplex PCR; TCRdb keeps in-frame clones, though not all of them. Here the sample spans about 470,000 clones, roughly 87% being singletons. CDR1 is SGHRS and CDR2 is YFSETQ in the germline V gene. The length of the CDR3 is 15 residues. Trimming shortened V by 2 bases and J by 4 bases, and 13 bases separated the two germline ends. The rearrangement joins TRBV5-1 to TRBJ1-3, with D unresolved. This TCR came from a woman younger than 30 who had recovered from COVID-19. Input material: PBMCs or T cells enriched from blood (not recorded which). CDR3 DNA: TGCGCCAGCAGCTTAGCCCTCCGGGAGGGAAACACCATATATTTT. This encodes CASSLALREGNTIYF.